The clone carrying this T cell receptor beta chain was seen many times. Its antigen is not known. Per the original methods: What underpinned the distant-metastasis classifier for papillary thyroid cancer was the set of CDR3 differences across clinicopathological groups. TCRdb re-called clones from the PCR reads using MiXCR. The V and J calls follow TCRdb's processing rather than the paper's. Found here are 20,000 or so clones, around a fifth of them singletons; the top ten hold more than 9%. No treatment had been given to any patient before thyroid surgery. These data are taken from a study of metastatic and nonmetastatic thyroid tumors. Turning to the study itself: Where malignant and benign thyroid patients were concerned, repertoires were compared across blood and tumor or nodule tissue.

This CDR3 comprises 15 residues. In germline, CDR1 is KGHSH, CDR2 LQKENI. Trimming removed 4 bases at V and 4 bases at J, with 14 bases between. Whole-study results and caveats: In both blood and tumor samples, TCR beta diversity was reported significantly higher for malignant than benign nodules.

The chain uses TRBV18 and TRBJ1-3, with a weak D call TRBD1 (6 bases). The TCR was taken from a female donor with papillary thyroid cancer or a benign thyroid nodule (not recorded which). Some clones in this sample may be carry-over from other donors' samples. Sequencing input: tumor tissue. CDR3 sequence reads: CASSLTGLGGNTIYF. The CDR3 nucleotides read TGTGCCAGCTCACTCACAGGGCTAGGAGGAAACACCATATATTTT.